This TCR beta chain came from a study of blood T cell repertoires in COVID-19. V dropped 6 bases and J dropped 8 bases, with 14 bases sitting between them. Germline assignment: CDR1 MNHEY and CDR2 SVGEGT. CDR3 length equals 13 residues. As originally analysed: Researchers report that nucleated cell counts were estimated from reference gene primer amplification. Measured with immunoSEQ multiplex PCR; TCRdb has only the in-frame clones, and not every one. V and J calls plus clone size are reproduced from that table; the DNA served to infer D and trimming. The sample has about 140,000 clones; approximately 84% are singletons.

The V gene is TRBV6-2 or TRBV6-3, the J gene TRBJ2-1; tentative D call: TRBD2 (5 bases). Material: PBMCs or T cells enriched from blood (not recorded which). The sequence derives from a woman aged 50 to 60 with acute COVID-19. The CDR3 sequence: CASSWERAYEQFF. DNA for the CDR3: TGTGCCAGCAGCTGGGAGAGGGCTTATGAGCAGTTCTTC.